This entry concerns a single TCR beta chain. This clonotype has more than one count but fewer than ten. The antigen it binds to is not known. No much larger clonotype is one base removed from it; base qualities were not supplied. These data belong to a study of blood T cells in healthy people across ages (dated by TCRdb to 2014 to 2015). Study-wide context: In model experiments, template switching captured roughly one uniquely barcoded TCR beta cDNA molecule for every two T cells. To track age-related changes in TCR beta repertoire diversity, the study relied on deep sequencing normalized with unique cDNA molecular identifiers. The donors were split into four age groups: young (average about 15 years), middle-aged (more than 35), aged (over 55) and long-lived (over 80). To avoid experimental bias, donors of different ages were spread randomly across the sequencing lanes. Using the same blood draw, the study looked at two additional independent replicas of 1 million unique cDNA reads for two donors, one aged 18 to 30 and the other aged 80 or older.

What the study reported, not specific to this receptor: The CMV infection status of donors was not known, potentially confounding age-related changes in expanded clonotypes. Bulk unsorted PBMC profiling prevented conclusive comparison of naive and antigen-experienced compartments. Estimates of total diversity based on one million sequenced T cells were regarded as lower bounds and as underestimates. Observed TCR beta diversity per million T cells fell roughly linearly with age, and a significant reduction was already apparent by age about 43. Compared with the aged group, the long-lived group had more naive CD4+ T cells, fewer expanded clones and increased TCR diversity, a pattern suggesting age selection. Observed TCR beta diversity correlated strongly with the percentage of naive T cells measured by flow cytometry.

Donors were 30 to 45 systemically healthy Caucasian individuals from Russia aged 6 to 90 years. Each donor gave approximately 9.4 milliliters of peripheral blood, drawn into EDTA-treated Vacutainer tubes. Ficoll-Paque density-gradient centrifugation was used to isolate PBMCs, with at least 7 million per sample. Trizol reagent was used to extract total RNA from the PBMCs, yielding at least 5 micrograms per sample. Naive CD45RAhigh/CD27high T cell percentages were measured by flow cytometry on a PBMC aliquot from every donor. Receptor amplification or capture employed 5' RACE. Sequencer: Illumina HiSeq 2500. A second PCR of about 6 to 12 cycles was run with a J-beta primer mix and a sample-barcoded 5' primer. A unique molecular identifier was introduced onto each TCR beta cDNA molecule by a template-switch 5' adaptor carrying 12 random nucleotides. Each sample yielded at least 3 million CDR3-containing paired-end reads. First-strand cDNA was synthesized from all RNA with the Mint cDNA synthesis kit, primed by a TRBC-specific oligonucleotide. Following uracil-DNA glycosylase treatment, a first 18-cycle PCR with universal primers M1SS and BC2_uni_R was performed on all cDNA. Per the original workflow: For normalization, 1 million high-quality reads, each with a distinct molecular identifier, were randomly selected from each sample. Instead of being binned into consensus sequences, reads with shared molecular identifiers were discarded. MiTCR, run with a Q25 quality threshold and the strictest error-elimination algorithm, handled CDR3 identification, clonotype clustering and error correction. A nonparametric unseen species model with Euler transformation was used to estimate lower-bound total TCR beta diversity. TCRdb passed the public sequencing reads through fastp at Q25 and MiXCR, retaining productive beta sequences. When rows share a CDR3 protein, they turn into one entry using the most common DNA and genes. TCRdb's processing, not the study's, gives the V and J calls here. This sample has roughly 800,000 distinct CDR3 sequences in its table, and over 45% of those were observed once. Roughly 22% of the sample is in the top ten clones.

From the cysteine up to the phenylalanine, the CDR3 has a length of 17 residues. The entry retains the CDR3 DNA only, 51 bases that are in frame from base 1. The CDR1 and CDR2 encoded by the germline V gene are MDHEN and SYDVKM. V loses 1 base, J loses 0 bases, and the germline ends lie 13 bases apart. The sequence derives from a man younger than 45 in good health. The sample comprised blood. Rearrangement joined TRBV28 to TRBJ1-5; no D segment can be confidently identified. Here is the DNA: TGTGCCAGCAGTTTATTCAGGAACCCTGCTAGCAATCAGCCCCAGCATTTT. Its protein product is CASSLFRNPASNQPQHF.